This T cell receptor (beta chain) came from a study of blood T cell repertoires in COVID-19. Looking at the study overall: Acute and convalescent COVID-19 samples came from the United States, Italy and Spain.

In the authors' methods: The authors estimated nucleated cell counts from reference gene primer amplification. Measured with immunoSEQ multiplex PCR; TCRdb has only the in-frame clones, and not every one. Clone size and V and J calls were adopted from that table, with D and trimming inferred from the DNA. The sample carries hundreds of thousands of clones, 85% recorded once. This sequence was found in a human donor in a cohort sampled during active COVID-19. The sample comprised peripheral blood.

The chain's CDR3 is CASSEPGSINPRANYGYTF. The CDR3 bases are TGTGCCAGCAGTGAACCAGGAAGCATAAATCCGCGGGCTAACTATGGCTACACCTTC. V and J are TRBV6-1 and TRBJ1-2; D ambiguous. Per the germline V gene, CDR1 is MNHNS and CDR2 is SASEGT. The germline V and J ends were trimmed by 2 bases and 0 bases, with 22 bases remaining between them. The CDR3 is 19 amino acids.